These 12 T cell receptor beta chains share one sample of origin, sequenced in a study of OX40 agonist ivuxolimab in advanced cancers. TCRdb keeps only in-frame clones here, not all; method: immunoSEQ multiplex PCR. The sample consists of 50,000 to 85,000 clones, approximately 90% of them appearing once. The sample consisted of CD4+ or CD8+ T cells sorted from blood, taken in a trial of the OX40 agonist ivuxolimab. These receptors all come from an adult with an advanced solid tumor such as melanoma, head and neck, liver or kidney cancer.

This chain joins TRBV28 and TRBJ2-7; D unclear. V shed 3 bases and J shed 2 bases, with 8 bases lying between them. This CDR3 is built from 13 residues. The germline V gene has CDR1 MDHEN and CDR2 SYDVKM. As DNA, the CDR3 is TGTGCCAGCAGTTTGGGCCGTACCTACGAGCAGTACTTC. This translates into CASSLGRTYEQYF.

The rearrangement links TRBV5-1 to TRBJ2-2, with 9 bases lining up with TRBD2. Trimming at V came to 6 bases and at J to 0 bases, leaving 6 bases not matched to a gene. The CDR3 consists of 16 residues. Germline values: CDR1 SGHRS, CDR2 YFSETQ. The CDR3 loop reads CASKAGGQTNTGELFF. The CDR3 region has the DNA TGCGCCAGCAAGGCGGGAGGGCAAACGAACACCGGGGAGCTGTTTTTT.

The CDR3: CASSLTGGGAIGYEQYF. In DNA, the CDR3 is TGTGCCAGCAGCCTGACAGGGGGAGGTGCGATTGGCTACGAGCAGTACTTC. This chain links TRBV14 with TRBJ2-7; 9 bases fit TRBD1. The CDR3 runs 17 residues. CDR1 and CDR2 (germline): SGHDN, FVKESK. V shed 4 bases and J 3 bases; nucleotides not matched to a gene: 13.

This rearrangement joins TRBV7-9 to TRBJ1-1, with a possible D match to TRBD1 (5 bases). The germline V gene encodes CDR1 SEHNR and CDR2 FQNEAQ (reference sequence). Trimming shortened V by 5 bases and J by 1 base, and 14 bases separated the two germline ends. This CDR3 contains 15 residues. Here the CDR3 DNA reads TGTGCCAGCAGCCCGGACACTAACTCGAACACTGAAGCTTTCTTT. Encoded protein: CASSPDTNSNTEAFF. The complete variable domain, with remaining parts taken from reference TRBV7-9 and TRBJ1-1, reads DTGVSQNPRHKITKRGQNVTFRCDPISEHNRLYWYRQTLGQGPEFLTYFQNEAQLEKSRLLSDRFSAERPKGSFSTLEIQRTEQGDSAMYLCASSPDTNSNTEAFFGQGTRLTVV.

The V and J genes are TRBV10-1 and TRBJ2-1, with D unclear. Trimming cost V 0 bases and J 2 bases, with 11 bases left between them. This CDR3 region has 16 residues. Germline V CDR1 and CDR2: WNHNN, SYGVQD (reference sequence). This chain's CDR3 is CASSESKSQTYNEQFF. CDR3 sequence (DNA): TGCGCCAGCAGTGAGTCGAAATCGCAGACCTACAATGAGCAGTTCTTC.

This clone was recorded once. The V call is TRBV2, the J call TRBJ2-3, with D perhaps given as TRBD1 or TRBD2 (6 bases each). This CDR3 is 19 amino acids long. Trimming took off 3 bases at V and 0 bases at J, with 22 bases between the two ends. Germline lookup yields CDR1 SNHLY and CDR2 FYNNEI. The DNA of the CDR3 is TGTGCCAGCAGTGAGGACTACCGAGGGGGGCGTAAAAGCACAGATACGCAGTATTTT. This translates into CASSEDYRGGRKSTDTQYF.

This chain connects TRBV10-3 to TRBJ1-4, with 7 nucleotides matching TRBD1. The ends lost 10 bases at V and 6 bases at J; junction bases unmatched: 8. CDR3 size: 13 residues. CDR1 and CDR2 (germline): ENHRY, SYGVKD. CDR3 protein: CATSTGLDEKLFF. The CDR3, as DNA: TGTGCCACTTCGACAGGGCTGGATGAAAAACTGTTTTTT.

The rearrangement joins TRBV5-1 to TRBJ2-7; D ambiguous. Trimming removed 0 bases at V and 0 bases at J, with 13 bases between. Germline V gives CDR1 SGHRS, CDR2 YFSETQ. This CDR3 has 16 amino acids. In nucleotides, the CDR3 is TGCGCCAGCAGCTTGGGTAGGCCAGACCACTCCTACGAGCAGTACTTC. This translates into CASSLGRPDHSYEQYF.

The CDR3 DNA follows: TGCGCCAGCAGCCGGACTAGCGGGGGGGCAAATGAGCAGTTCTTC. It codes for CASSRTSGGANEQFF. The chain couples TRBV5-1 to TRBJ2-1, with 15 bases identical to TRBD2. Germline-derived CDR1 and CDR2 are SGHRS and YFSETQ. Germline trimming cut 4 bases from V and 7 bases from J; bases unmatched to any gene: 3. This CDR3 is built from 15 residues.

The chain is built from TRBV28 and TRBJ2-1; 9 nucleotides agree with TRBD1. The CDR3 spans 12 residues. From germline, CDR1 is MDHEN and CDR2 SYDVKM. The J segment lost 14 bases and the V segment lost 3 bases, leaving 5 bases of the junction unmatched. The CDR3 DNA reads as TGTGCCAGCAGTTTGGGACAGGGAGAGAAGTTCTTC. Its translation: CASSLGQGEKFF. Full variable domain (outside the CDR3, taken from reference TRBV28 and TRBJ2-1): DVKVTQSSRYLVKRTGEKVFLECVQDMDHENMFWYRQDPGLGLRLIYFSYDVKMKEKGDIPEGYSVSREKKERFSLILESASTNQTSMYLCASSLGQGEKFFGPGTRLTVL.

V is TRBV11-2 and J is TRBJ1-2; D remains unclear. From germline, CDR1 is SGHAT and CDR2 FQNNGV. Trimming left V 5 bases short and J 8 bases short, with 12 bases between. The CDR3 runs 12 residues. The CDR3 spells CASSEGARGYTF. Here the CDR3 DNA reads TGTGCCAGCAGCGAGGGTGCTCGAGGCTACACCTTC.

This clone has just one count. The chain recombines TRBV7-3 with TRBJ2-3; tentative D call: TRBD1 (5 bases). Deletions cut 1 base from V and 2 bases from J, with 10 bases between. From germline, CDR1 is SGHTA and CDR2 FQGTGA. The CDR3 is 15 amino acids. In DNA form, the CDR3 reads TGTGCCAGCAGCTTAAATAGACAGAACACAGATACGCAGTATTTT. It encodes CASSLNRQNTDTQYF. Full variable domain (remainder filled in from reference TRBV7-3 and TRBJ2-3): GAGVSQTPSNKVTEKGKYVELRCDPISGHTALYWYRQSLGQGPEFLIYFQGTGAADDSGLPNDRFFAVRPEGSVSTLKIQRTERGDSAVYLCASSLNRQNTDTQYFGPGTRLTVL.